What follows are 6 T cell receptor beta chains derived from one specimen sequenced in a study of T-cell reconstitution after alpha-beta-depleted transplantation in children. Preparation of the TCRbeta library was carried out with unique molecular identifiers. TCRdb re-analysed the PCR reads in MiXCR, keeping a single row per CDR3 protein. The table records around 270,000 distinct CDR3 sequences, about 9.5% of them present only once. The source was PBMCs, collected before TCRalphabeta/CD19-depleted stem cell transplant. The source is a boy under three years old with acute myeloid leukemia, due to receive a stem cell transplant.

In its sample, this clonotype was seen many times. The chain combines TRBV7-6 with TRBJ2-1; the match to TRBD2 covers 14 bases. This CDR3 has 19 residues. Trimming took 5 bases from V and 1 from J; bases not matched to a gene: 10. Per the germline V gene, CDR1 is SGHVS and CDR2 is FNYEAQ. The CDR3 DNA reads TGTGCCAGCAGCCCTAGACTAGCGGGAGGGCCGAGTTCCTACAATGAGCAGTTCTTC. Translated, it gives CASSPRLAGGPSSYNEQFF.

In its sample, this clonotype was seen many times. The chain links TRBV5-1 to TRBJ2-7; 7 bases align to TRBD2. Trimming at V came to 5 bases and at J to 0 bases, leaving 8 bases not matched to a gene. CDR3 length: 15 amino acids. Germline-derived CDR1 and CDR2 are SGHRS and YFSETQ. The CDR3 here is CASRVVWGGSYEQYF. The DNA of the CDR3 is TGCGCCAGCAGAGTTGTGTGGGGGGGCTCCTACGAGCAGTACTTC.

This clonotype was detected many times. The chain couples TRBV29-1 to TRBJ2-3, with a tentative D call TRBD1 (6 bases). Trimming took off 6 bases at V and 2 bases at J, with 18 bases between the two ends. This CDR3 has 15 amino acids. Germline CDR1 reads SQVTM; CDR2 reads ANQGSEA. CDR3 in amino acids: CSVHQQGKFTDTQYF. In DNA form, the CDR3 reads TGCAGCGTCCACCAACAGGGAAAGTTCACAGATACGCAGTATTTT.

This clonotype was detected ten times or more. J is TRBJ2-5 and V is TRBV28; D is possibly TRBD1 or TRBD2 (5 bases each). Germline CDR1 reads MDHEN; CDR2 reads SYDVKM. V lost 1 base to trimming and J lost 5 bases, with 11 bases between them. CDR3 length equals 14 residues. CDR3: CASSLSSGRETQYF. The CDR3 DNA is TGTGCCAGCAGTTTATCGTCGGGGCGGGAGACCCAGTACTTC.

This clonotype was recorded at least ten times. The CDR3 region is CASSKGQGYNEQFF. In DNA form, the CDR3 reads TGTGCCAGCTCAAAGGGACAGGGTTACAATGAGCAGTTCTTC. The genes are TRBV18 and TRBJ2-1, with 9 bases lining up with TRBD1. Trimming removed 5 bases from V and 4 bases from J; junction bases left unmatched: 3. The CDR3 runs 14 residues. Germline V gene sequence: CDR1 KGHSH, CDR2 LQKENI.

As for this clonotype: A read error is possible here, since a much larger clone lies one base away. CDR3 coding DNA: TGTGCCAGCAGAGAGGACGGCCACAATGAGCAGTACTTC. This translates into CASREDGHNEQYF. V usage is TRBV2 and J usage is TRBJ2-1; D ambiguous. Gene TRBJ2-7 matches the end of the DNA better, so the J call may be wrong. The length of the CDR3 is 13 residues. CDR1 and CDR2 from the germline V gene are SNHLY and FYNNEI.